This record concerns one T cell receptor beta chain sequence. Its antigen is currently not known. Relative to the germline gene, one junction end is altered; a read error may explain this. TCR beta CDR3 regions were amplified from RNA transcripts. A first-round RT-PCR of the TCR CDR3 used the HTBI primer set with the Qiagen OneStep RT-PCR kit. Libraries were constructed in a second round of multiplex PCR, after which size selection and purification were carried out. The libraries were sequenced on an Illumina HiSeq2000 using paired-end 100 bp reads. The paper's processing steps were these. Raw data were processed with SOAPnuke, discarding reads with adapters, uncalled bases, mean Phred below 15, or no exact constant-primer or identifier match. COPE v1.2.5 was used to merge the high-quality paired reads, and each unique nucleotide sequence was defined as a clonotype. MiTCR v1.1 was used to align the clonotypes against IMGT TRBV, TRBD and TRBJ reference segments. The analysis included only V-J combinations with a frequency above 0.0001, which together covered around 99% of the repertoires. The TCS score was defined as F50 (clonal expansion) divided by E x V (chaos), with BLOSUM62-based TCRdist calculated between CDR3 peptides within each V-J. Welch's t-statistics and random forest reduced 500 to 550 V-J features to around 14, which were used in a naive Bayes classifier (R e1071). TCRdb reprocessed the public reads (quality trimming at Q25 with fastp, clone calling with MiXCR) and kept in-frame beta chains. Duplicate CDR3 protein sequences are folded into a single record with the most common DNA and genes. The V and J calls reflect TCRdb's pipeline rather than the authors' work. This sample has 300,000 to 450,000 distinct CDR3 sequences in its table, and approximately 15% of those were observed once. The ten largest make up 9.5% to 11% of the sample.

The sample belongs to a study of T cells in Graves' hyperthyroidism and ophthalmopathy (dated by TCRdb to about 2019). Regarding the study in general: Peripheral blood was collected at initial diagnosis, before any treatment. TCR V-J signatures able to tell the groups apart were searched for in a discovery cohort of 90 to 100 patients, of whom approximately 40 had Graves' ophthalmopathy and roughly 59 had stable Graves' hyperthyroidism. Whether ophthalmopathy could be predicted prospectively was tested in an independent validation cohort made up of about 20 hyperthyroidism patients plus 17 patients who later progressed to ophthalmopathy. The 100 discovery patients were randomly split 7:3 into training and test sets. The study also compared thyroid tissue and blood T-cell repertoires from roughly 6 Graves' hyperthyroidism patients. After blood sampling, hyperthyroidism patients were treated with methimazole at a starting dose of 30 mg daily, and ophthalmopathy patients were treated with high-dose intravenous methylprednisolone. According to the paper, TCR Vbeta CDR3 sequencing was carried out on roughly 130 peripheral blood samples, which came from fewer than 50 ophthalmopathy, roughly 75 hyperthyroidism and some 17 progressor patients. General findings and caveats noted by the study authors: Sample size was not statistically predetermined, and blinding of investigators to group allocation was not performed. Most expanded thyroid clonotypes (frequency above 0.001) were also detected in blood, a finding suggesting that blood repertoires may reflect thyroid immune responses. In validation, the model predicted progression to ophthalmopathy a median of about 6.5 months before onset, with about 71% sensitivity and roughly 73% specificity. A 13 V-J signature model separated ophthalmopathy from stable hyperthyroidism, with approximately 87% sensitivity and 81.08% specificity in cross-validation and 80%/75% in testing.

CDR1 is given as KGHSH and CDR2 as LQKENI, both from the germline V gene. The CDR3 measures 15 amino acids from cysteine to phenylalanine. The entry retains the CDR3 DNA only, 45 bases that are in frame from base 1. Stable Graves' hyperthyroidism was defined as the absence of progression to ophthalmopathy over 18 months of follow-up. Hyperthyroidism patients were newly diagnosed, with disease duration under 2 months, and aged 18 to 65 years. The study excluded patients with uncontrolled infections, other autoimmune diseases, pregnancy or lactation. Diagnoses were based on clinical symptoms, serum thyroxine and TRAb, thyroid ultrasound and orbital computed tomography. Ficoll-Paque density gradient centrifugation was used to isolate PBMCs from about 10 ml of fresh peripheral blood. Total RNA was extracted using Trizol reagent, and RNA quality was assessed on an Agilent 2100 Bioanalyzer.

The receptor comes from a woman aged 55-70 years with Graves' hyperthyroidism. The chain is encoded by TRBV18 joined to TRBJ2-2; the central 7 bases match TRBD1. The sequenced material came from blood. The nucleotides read TGTGCCAGCTCACCACCGGACAGGAACACCGGGGAGCTGTCTTTT. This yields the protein CASSPPDRNTGELSF.